The 11 T cell receptor beta chains listed next were all sequenced from one sample in a study of T-cell memory formation after mild COVID-19. TCRdb itself ran the 5' RACE reads through MiXCR, one entry per CDR3 protein. The table records hundreds of thousands of distinct CDR3 sequences, roughly 25% of them present only once. The sequenced material came from PBMCs or a T cell subset sorted from them (not recorded which). Receptors were obtained from an adult woman who had mild COVID-19 (a few samples of this study predate the infection). Cell type and time point are not known.

This clonotype turned up a few times. The V and J genes are TRBV7-3 and TRBJ2-5, with 7 bases matching TRBD1. The J segment lost 3 bases and the V segment lost 2 bases, leaving 6 bases of the junction unmatched. Germline assignment: CDR1 SGHTA and CDR2 FQGTGA. This CDR3 comprises 15 residues. The chain's CDR3 is CASSLGRTGKETQYF. DNA for the CDR3: TGTGCCAGCAGCTTAGGCCGGACAGGAAAAGAGACCCAGTACTTC.

This clonotype turned up a few times. CDR3 coding DNA: TGTGCCAGCAGCCAATCCTACAGGGATCCGAACACTGAAGCTTTCTTT. Amino acid sequence: CASSQSYRDPNTEAFF. V usage is TRBV5-6 and J usage is TRBJ1-1; D possibly corresponds to TRBD1 (6 bases). Germline V gene lookup returns CDR1 SGHDT and CDR2 YYEEEE. The CDR3 is 16 residues long. The V end was cut by 4 bases, the J end by 1 base, with 17 bases between.

Only a few counts were recorded for this clonotype. V usage is TRBV7-2 and J usage is TRBJ1-2; D gene ambiguous. The CDR3 sequence is 16 residues long. The germline V gene encodes CDR1 SGHTA and CDR2 FQGNSA. The V end was cut by 2 bases, the J end by 2 bases, with 15 bases between. This CDR3 reads CASSLSGLVRNYGYTF. CDR3 DNA: TGTGCCAGCAGCTTATCAGGACTGGTACGGAACTATGGCTACACCTTC. Full variable domain (rest looked up from reference TRBV7-2 and TRBJ1-2): GAGVSQSPSNKVTEKGKDVELRCDPISGHTALYWYRQSLGQGLEFLIYFQGNSAPDKSGLPSDRFSAERTGGSVSTLTIQRTQQEDSAVYLCASSLSGLVRNYGYTFGSGTRLTVV.

About this clonotype itself: Relative to the germline gene, one junction end is altered; a read error may explain this. The V gene is TRBV5-1, the J gene TRBJ2-2; D is perhaps TRBD1 or TRBD2 (5 bases each). The CDR3 has 16 residues. Germline values: CDR1 SGHRS, CDR2 YFSETQ. CDR3 amino acids: CASSLQPQGNTGDLFF. In DNA, the CDR3 is TGCGCCAGCAGCCTCCAACCCCAGGGTAACACCGGGGACCTGTTTTTT.

The V gene is TRBV12-3 or TRBV12-4, the J gene TRBJ2-1; 10 bases fit TRBD2. There are 16 residues in the CDR3. V was pared by 0 bases and J by 7 bases, with 6 bases of the junction left unmatched. The CDR3 spells CASSLALAGVQNEQFF. CDR3 sequence (DNA): TGTGCCAGCAGTTTAGCTCTAGCGGGGGTACAGAATGAGCAGTTCTTC.

This clonotype was counted a few times. The genes are TRBV18 and TRBJ2-3, with TRBD2 matching over 7 bases. CDR3 length: 17 residues. Germline V CDR1 and CDR2: KGHSH, LQKENI. Trimming at V came to 1 base and at J to 4 bases, leaving 11 bases not matched to a gene. CDR3 nucleotides: TGTGCCAGCTCACCACGGATACAGATGGGGGGGGCAGATACGCAGTATTTT. Translating gives CASSPRIQMGGADTQYF.

The rearrangement links TRBV6-1 to TRBJ2-3; 7 bases line up with TRBD1. Germline V CDR1 and CDR2: MNHNS, SASEGT. The CDR3 has 15 amino acids. J was trimmed by 8 bases and V by 5 bases; bases with no gene match: 13. In DNA, the CDR3 is TGTGCCAGCAGTCCGTCGGGACAGCCAAAAAGTACGCAGTATTTT. Translation gives CASSPSGQPKSTQYF.

The V and J genes are TRBV7-9 and TRBJ1-1; tentatively, D is TRBD1 (5 bases). CDR3 size: 14 residues. CDR1 SEHNR and CDR2 FQNEAQ come from the germline V gene (reference sequence). Between the trimmed V and J ends, which lost 2 bases and 5 bases, there was a span of 12 bases. The CDR3 DNA reads TGTGCCAGCAGCTTATTCGACAGCGGGACTGAAGCTTTCTTT. This encodes CASSLFDSGTEAFF.

This clonotype has a handful of counts. CDR3 bases: TGTGCCTGGGATCGCGGGGCAGGCGGCGAGCAGTACTTC. It is translated as CAWDRGAGGEQYF. The V call is TRBV30, the J call TRBJ2-7, with D perhaps TRBD2 (6 bases). Trimming removed 5 bases from V and 6 bases from J, with 17 bases in between. The CDR3 is made up of 13 amino acids. CDR1 and CDR2 from the germline V gene are GTSNPN and SVGIG (reference sequence).

The chain uses TRBV7-2 and TRBJ2-1; D might be TRBD1 (6 bases). V lost 5 bases and J lost 3, with 20 bases in between. The CDR3 sequence is 17 residues long. From germline, CDR1 is SGHTA and CDR2 FQGNSA. In nucleotides, the CDR3 is TGTGCCAGCAGCAACGGGTTTACCGGGACAAACTACAATGAGCAGTTCTTC. It yields the protein CASSNGFTGTNYNEQFF.

The V gene is TRBV12-3 or TRBV12-4, the J gene TRBJ2-5, with TRBD1 matching over 7 bases. The CDR3 has 13 residues. V shed 7 bases and J 2 bases; nucleotides not matched to a gene: 4. The CDR3 reads CASTLQGQETQYF. The CDR3 nucleotides read TGTGCCAGCACCTTACAGGGGCAAGAGACCCAGTACTTC.